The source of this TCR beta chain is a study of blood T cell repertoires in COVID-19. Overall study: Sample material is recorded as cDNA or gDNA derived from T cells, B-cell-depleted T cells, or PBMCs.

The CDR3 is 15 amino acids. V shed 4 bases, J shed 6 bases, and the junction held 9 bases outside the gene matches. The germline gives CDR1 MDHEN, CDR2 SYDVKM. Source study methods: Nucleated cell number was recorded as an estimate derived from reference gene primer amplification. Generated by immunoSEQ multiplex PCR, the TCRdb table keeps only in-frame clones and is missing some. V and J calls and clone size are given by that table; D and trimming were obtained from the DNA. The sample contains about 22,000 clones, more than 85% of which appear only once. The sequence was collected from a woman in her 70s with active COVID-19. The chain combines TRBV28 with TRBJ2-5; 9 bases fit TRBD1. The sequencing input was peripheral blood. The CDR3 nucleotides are TGTGCCAGCAGTTCTCAGGACAGGGGCGGAAAGACCCAGTACTTC. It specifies CASSSQDRGGKTQYF.